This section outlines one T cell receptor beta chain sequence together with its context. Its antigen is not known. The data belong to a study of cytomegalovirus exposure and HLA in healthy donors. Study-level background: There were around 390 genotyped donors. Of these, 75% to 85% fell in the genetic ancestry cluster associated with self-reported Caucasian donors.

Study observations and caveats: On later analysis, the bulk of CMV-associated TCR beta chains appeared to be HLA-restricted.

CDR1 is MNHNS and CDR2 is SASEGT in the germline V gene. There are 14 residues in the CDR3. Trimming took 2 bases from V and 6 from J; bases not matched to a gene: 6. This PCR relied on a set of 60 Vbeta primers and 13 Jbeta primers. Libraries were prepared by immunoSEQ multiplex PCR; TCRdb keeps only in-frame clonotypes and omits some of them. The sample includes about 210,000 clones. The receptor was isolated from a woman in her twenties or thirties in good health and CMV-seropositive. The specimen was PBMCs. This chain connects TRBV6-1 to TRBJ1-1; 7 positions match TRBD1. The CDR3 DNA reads TGTGCCAGCAGTGAAAAGGGGGCAGGGGCTGAAGCTTTCTTT. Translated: CASSEKGAGAEAFF.